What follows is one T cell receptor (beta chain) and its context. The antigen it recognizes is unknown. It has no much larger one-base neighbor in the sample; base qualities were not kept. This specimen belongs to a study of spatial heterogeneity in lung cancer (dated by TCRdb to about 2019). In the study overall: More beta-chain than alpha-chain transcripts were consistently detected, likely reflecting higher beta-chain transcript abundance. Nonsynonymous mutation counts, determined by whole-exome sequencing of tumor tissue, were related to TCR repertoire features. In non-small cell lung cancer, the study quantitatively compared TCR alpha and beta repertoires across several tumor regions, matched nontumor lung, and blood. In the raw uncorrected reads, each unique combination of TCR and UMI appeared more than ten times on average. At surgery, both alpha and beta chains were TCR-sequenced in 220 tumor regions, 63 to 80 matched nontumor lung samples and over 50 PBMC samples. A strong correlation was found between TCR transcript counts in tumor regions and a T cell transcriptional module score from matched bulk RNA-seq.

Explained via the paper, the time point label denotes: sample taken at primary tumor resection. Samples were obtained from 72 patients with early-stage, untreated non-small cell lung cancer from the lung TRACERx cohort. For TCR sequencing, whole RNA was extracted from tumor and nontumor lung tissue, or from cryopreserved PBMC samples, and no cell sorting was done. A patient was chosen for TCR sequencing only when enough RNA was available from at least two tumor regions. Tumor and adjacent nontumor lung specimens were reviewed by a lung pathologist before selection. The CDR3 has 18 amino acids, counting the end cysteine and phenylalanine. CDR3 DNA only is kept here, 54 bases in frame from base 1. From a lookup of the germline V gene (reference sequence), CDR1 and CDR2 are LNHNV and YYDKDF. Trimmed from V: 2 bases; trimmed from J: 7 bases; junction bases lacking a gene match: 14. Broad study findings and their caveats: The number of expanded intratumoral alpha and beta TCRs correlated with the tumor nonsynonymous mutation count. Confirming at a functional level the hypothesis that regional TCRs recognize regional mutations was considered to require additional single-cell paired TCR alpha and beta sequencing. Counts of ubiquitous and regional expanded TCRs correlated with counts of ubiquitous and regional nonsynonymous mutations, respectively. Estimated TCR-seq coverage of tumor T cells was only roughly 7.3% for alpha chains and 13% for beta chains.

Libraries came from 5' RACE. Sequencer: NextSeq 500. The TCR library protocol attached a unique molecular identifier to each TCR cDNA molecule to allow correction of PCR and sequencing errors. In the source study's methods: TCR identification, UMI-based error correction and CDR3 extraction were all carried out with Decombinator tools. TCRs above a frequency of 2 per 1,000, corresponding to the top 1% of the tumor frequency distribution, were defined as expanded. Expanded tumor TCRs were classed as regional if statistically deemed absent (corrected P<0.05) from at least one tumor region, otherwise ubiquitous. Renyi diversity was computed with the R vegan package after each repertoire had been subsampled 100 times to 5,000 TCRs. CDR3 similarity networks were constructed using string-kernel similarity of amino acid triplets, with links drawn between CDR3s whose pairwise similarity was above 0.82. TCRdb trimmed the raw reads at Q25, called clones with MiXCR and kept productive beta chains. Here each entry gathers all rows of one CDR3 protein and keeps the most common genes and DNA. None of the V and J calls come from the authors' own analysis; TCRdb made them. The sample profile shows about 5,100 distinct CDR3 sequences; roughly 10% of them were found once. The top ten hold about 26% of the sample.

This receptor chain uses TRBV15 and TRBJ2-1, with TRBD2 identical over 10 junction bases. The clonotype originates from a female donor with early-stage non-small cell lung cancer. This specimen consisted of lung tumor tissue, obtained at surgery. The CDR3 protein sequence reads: CATSRSRTSGRAPNEQFF. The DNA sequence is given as TGTGCCACCAGCAGATCAAGGACCAGCGGGAGGGCCCCTAATGAGCAGTTCTTC.